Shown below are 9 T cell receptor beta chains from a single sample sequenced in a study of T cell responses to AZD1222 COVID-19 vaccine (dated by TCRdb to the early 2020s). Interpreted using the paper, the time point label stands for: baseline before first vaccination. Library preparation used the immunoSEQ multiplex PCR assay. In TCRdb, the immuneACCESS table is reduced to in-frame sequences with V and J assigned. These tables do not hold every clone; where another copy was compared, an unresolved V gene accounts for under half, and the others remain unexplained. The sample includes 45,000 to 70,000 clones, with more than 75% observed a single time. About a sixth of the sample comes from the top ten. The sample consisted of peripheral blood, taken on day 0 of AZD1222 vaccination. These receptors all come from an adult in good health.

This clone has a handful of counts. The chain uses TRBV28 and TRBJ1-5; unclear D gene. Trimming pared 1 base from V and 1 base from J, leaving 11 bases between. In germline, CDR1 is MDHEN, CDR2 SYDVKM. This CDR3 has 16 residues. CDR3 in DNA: TGTGCCAGCAGTTTATTCTCGGCAAGGAGCAATCAGCCCCAGCATTTT. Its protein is CASSLFSARSNQPQHF.

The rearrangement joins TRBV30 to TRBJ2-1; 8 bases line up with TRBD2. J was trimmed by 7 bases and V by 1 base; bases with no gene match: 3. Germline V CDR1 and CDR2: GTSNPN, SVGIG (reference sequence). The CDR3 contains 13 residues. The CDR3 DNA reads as TGTGCCTGGAGTGGGACTAGCCTAAATGAGCAGTTCTTC. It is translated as CAWSGTSLNEQFF. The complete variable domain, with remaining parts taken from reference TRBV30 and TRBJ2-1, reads SQTIHQWPATLVQPVGSPLSLECTVEGTSNPNLYWYRQAAGRGLQLLFYSVGIGQISSEVPQNLSASRPQDRQFILSSKKLLLSDSGFYLCAWSGTSLNEQFFGPGTRLTVL.

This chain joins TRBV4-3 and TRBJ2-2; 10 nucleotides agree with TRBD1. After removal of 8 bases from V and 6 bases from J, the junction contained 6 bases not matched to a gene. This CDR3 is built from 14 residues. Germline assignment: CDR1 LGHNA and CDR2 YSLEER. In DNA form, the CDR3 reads TGCGCCAGCGCCGACGGGACAGGGGCCGGGGAGCTGTTTTTT. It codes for CASADGTGAGELFF.

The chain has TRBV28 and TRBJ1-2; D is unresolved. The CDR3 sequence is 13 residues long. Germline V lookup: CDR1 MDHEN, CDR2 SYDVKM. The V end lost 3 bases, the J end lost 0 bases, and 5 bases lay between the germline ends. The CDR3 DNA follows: TGTGCCAGCAGTTTGATAGCTAACTATGGCTACACCTTC. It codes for CASSLIANYGYTF.

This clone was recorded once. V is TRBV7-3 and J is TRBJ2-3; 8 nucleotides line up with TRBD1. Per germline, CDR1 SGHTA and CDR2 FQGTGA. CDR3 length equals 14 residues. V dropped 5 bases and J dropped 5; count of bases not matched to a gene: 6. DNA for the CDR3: TGTGCCAGCAGCCAAGGGACAGGTCAAGATACGCAGTATTTT. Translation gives CASSQGTGQDTQYF. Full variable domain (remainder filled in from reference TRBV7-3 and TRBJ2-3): GAGVSQTPSNKVTEKGKYVELRCDPISGHTALYWYRQSLGQGPEFLIYFQGTGAADDSGLPNDRFFAVRPEGSVSTLKIQRTERGDSAVYLCASSQGTGQDTQYFGPGTRLTVL.

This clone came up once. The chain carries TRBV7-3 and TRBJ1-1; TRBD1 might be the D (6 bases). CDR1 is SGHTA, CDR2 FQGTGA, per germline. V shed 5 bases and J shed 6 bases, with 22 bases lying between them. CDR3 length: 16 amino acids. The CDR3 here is CASSGYDRSRGAEAFF. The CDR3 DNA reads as TGTGCCAGCAGCGGTTACGACAGGTCCCGGGGCGCTGAAGCTTTCTTT.

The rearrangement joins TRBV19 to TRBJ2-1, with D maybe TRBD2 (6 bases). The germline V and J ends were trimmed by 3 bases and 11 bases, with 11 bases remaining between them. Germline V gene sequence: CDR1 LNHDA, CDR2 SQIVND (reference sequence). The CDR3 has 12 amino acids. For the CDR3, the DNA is TGTGCCAGTAGTATTTCCGGGACTCAGCAGTTCTTC. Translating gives CASSISGTQQFF.

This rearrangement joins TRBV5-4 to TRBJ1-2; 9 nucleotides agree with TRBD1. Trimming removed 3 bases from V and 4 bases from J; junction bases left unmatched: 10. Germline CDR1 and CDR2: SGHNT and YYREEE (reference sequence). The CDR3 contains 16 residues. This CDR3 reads CASSSGTGTQGYGYTF. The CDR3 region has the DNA TGTGCCAGCAGCTCCGGGACAGGGACTCAAGGCTATGGCTACACCTTC.

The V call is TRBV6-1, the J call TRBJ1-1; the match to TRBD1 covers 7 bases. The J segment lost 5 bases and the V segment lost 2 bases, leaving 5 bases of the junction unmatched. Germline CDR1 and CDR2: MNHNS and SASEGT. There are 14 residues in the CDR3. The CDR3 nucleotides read TGTGCCAGCAGTGAATACGACAGGGAGACTGAAGCTTTCTTT. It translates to CASSEYDRETEAFF.